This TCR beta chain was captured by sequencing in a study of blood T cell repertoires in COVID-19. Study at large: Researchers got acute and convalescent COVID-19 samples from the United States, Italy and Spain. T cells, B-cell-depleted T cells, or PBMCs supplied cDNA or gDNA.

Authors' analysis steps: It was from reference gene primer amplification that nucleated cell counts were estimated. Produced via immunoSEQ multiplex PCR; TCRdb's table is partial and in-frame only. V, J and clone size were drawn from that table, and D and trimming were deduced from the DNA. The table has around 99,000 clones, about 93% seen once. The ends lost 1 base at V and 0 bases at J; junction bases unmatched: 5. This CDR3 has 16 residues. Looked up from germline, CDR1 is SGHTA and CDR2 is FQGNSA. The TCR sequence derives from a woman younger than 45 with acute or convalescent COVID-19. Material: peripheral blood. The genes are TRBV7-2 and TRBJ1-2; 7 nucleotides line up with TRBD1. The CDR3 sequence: CASSLDGQVANYGYTF. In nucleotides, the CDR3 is TGTGCCAGCAGCTTAGATGGACAGGTAGCTAACTATGGCTACACCTTC.